A single sample gave rise to the 4 T cell receptor beta chains below, sequenced in a study of blood T cell repertoires in COVID-19. Libraries were prepared by immunoSEQ multiplex PCR; TCRdb keeps only in-frame clonotypes and omits some of them. The sample lists fewer than 300,000 clones; roughly 91% were seen once. Sequencing used peripheral blood. These receptors came from a man aged 25-45 years with acute or convalescent COVID-19.

V usage is TRBV19 and J usage is TRBJ2-3, with 8 bases fitting TRBD2. Germline lookup yields CDR1 LNHDA and CDR2 SQIVND (reference sequence). The CDR3 totals 16 residues. The V segment lost 2 bases and the J segment 1 base; nucleotides outside the gene matches: 5. As DNA, the CDR3 is TGTGCCAGTAGTATACTAGCGGGCAAAGGCACAGATACGCAGTATTTT. Translated: CASSILAGKGTDTQYF.

The chain has TRBV19 and TRBJ2-6; D unclear. The CDR3 length is 15 residues. Trimming removed 1 base from V and 3 bases from J, with 7 bases in between. Germline CDR1 reads LNHDA; CDR2 reads SQIVND (reference sequence). The CDR3 is CASSIARVGANVLTF. DNA for the CDR3: TGTGCCAGTAGTATAGCCCGGGTTGGGGCCAACGTCCTGACTTTC.

This sequence joins TRBV18 and TRBJ1-6; D is perhaps TRBD1 (6 bases). The germline V gene encodes CDR1 KGHSH and CDR2 LQKENI. The CDR3 contains 16 residues. V gave up 3 bases and J gave up 8 bases, with 17 bases separating them. The CDR3 sequence: CASSPTFGGLDSPLHF. Written as DNA, the CDR3 is TGTGCCAGCTCACCTACTTTTGGGGGCCTAGATTCACCCCTCCACTTT.

This clone has a single count. In nucleotides, the CDR3 is TGTGCCAGTAGTATAGCGGGGGGGGCGGGGACAGCCCCCTACGAGCAGTACTTC. This sequence encodes CASSIAGGAGTAPYEQYF. The V gene is TRBV19, the J gene TRBJ2-7, with TRBD2 as a possible D gene (8 bases). CDR3 length: 18 amino acids. Between the trimmed V and J ends, which lost 1 base and 2 bases, there was a span of 21 bases. CDR1 and CDR2 from the germline V gene are LNHDA and SQIVND (reference sequence).